This T cell receptor (beta chain) was sequenced in a study of spatial heterogeneity in lung cancer. About the research overall: In the raw reads, each unique TCR and UMI combination was present more than ten times on average.

CDR1 SGHVS and CDR2 FNYEAQ come from the germline V gene. The V and J ends lost 1 base and 11 bases, in that order; junction bases with no gene match: 7. The CDR3 totals 13 residues. The sample holds many counts of this clonotype. Time point described: sample taken at primary tumor resection. Unsorted tumor, nontumor lung tissue or cryopreserved PBMC supplied the whole RNA. MiXCR, run by TCRdb on the 5' RACE reads, gives a single entry per CDR3 protein. Among 40,000 or so distinct CDR3 sequences listed, less than 6.5% were seen once. This chain connects TRBV7-6 to TRBJ1-2; TRBD1 aligns across 7 bases. This TCR was recovered from a female donor with early-stage non-small cell lung cancer. The input for sequencing was PBMCs, taken at surgery. The CDR3 loop is CASSLEGGAMYTF. The CDR3 DNA reads TGTGCCAGCAGCTTAGAAGGGGGCGCGATGTACACCTTC.